Listed here is a single T cell receptor (beta chain). The antigen remains undetermined. These data are taken from a study of Tregs in tolerant kidney transplant recipients. Measured with immunoSEQ multiplex PCR; TCRdb has only the in-frame clones, and not every one. The repertoire holds under 80,000 clones, with roughly 88% as singletons. Study outcomes and limitations: Donor-specific Treg expansion exceeded global Treg expansion in tolerant patients, suggesting antigen drive. Changing PCR primers prevented nucleotide comparison between some patients' samples. Validation in larger populations is needed because few patients were studied.

Germline V gives CDR1 LNHNV, CDR2 YYDKDF (reference sequence). The CDR3 runs 14 residues. V gave up 4 bases and J gave up 2 bases; unmatched junction bases: 5. The sequence came from a human donor who received a combined kidney and bone marrow transplant. V usage is TRBV15 and J usage is TRBJ2-7; 7 bases map to TRBD1. Sequenced material: Tregs from blood, taken before the transplant. This chain's CDR3 is CATSTRDRPYEQYF. The CDR3 DNA follows: TGTGCCACCAGCACACGGGACAGACCCTACGAGCAGTACTTC.